This T cell receptor (beta chain) is drawn from a study of CD8 T cells in Susac syndrome. Study findings and constraints: The study's TCR sequencing and HLA analysis covered a relatively small number of individuals, and the study acknowledged this.

After extraction with the RNeasy kit, about 0.5 to 1 ug of the RNA was reverse transcribed using random hexamers. Amplification of TCR beta CDR3 used immunoSEQ multiplex PCR across 54 Vbeta and 13 Jbeta. In TCRdb, the immunoSEQ multiplex PCR reads were re-called with MiXCR into one record per CDR3 protein. The data hold 40,000 to 55,000 distinct CDR3 sequences, with around 92% observed a single time. As regards this clonotype: Its antigen is unknown.

The controls were healthy donors who were matched for age and sex. The CD8+ and CD4+ T cells were negatively isolated, with the TEMRA cells enriched by FACS. The CDR3 extends over 12 amino acids. Germline CDR1 is SGHTA and CDR2 is FQGNSA. Trimming took 5 bases from V and 3 from J, leaving 8 bases between them. Sequences were obtained from CD8+ T cells from PBMCs. The chain couples TRBV7-2 to TRBJ2-7; no firm D call. The clonotype originates from a human donor in good health. The CDR3 loop reads CASSRVGYEQYF. The CDR3 region has the DNA TGTGCCAGCAGCCGCGTCGGCTACGAGCAGTACTTC.